Listed here is a single T cell receptor beta chain. These data belong to a study of blood T cell repertoires in COVID-19. On the study more broadly: Spain, Italy and the United States supplied samples that represented acute and convalescent COVID-19. T cells, B-cell-depleted T cells, or PBMCs supplied cDNA or gDNA.

Original handling: Nucleated cell number was recorded as an estimate derived from reference gene primer amplification. The method was immunoSEQ multiplex PCR; TCRdb's version includes in-frame clones alone and lacks a portion of them. Clonal size and the V and J genes are those of that table, whereas D and trimming came from the DNA. The data contain roughly 310,000 clones, over 85% of them singletons. This CDR3 is 14 amino acids long. CDR1 GTSNPN and CDR2 SVGIG come from the germline V gene (reference sequence). V was shortened by 0 bases and J by 2 bases, with 8 bases between the two germline ends. Participant ages covered roughly 18 to 89 years across 24 US areas.

This chain uses TRBV30 with TRBJ1-3; TRBD1 is a possible D gene (5 bases). The sample comprised PBMCs or T cells enriched from blood (not recorded which). This sequence originates from a man in his 60s who had recovered from COVID-19. CDR3 amino acids: CAWSVGRAGNTIYF. The CDR3 DNA sequence: TGTGCCTGGAGTGTGGGCAGGGCTGGAAACACCATATATTTT.